Below are 8 T cell receptor beta chains sequenced from a single sample in a study of CD8 T cells in ankylosing spondylitis. Study-wide results and caveats: Within ankylosing spondylitis blood, a TCR beta motif made up of eight or nine highly homologous variants appeared to be characteristic.

Their antigens remain unidentified. MiXCR, run by TCRdb on the 5' RACE reads, gives a single entry per CDR3 protein. The table includes 350,000 or so distinct CDR3 sequences, approximately 8.2% detected once. Sequenced: blood, either unsorted or a sorted T cell fraction (not recorded which). Receptors originate from a male donor with ankylosing spondylitis.

This clonotype was seen ten or more times. This sequence joins TRBV4-1 and TRBJ2-7, with D uncertain. Per germline, CDR1 MGHRA and CDR2 YSYEKL. V was clipped by 1 base and J by 6 bases, with 13 bases between them. The length of the CDR3 is 14 residues. DNA for the CDR3: TGCGCCAGCAGCCAAGTGCCTGGTTTGGGCGAGCAGTACTTC. This gives the protein CASSQVPGLGEQYF.

The rearrangement uses TRBV7-9 and TRBJ2-1, with 9 bases identical to TRBD2. In germline, CDR1 is SEHNR, CDR2 FQNEAQ (reference sequence). This CDR3 contains 15 residues. Trimming at V came to 3 bases and at J to 8 bases, leaving 8 bases not matched to a gene. CDR3 nucleotide sequence: TGTGCCAGCAGCTTGGGTAGCGGGAGCATCTATGAGCAGTTCTTC. Amino acids: CASSLGSGSIYEQFF.

A few counts support this clonotype. The chain couples TRBV20-1 to TRBJ2-1; 8 bases line up with TRBD1. Losses at the gene ends were 5 bases for V and 10 bases for J; bases not matched to a gene: 4. This CDR3 spans 11 amino acids. The germline V gene has CDR1 DFQATT and CDR2 SNEGSKA (reference sequence). The CDR3 here is CSAGQGTEQFF. The CDR3 DNA reads as TGCAGTGCTGGACAGGGAACCGAGCAGTTCTTC.

Many counts were recorded for this clonotype. V and J are TRBV3-1 and TRBJ2-3; 13 nucleotides line up with TRBD2. Germline loops: CDR1 LGHDT, CDR2 YNNKEL (reference sequence). This CDR3 is 16 amino acids long. V shed 4 bases, J shed 5 bases, and the junction held 6 bases outside the gene matches. CDR3: CASSPGLAGERDTQYF. CDR3 nucleotides: TGTGCCAGCAGCCCAGGACTAGCGGGAGAGAGAGATACGCAGTATTTT.

This clonotype showed up many times. The J gene is TRBJ2-1, the V gene TRBV6-2 or TRBV6-3; 8 bases match TRBD2. The CDR3 covers 13 residues. Germline V CDR1 and CDR2: MNHEY, SVGEGT. V shed 5 bases and J 6 bases; nucleotides not matched to a gene: 3. The CDR3 DNA is TGTGCCAGCAGTGCCCTAGCGGGCAATGAGCAGTTCTTC. Amino acids: CASSALAGNEQFF.

The J gene is TRBJ2-1, the V gene TRBV10-3; the match to TRBD2 covers 14 bases. V shed 4 bases and J 8 bases; nucleotides not matched to a gene: 7. The CDR3 has 16 residues. Germline V gene lookup returns CDR1 ENHRY and CDR2 SYGVKD. Here the CDR3 reads CAISATGLAGEHEQFF. The CDR3 DNA sequence: TGTGCCATCAGTGCGACGGGACTAGCGGGAGAACATGAGCAGTTCTTC.

This chain links TRBV7-6 with TRBJ2-3; 12 positions match TRBD2. With 2 bases clipped from V and 3 bases from J, the junction kept 12 bases outside the gene matches. The germline gives CDR1 SGHVS, CDR2 FNYEAQ. The CDR3 spans 19 residues. DNA for the CDR3: TGTGCCAGCAGCTTAAATCTAGCGGGAGGGCCAGTAGGAACAGATACGCAGTATTTT. This codes for CASSLNLAGGPVGTDTQYF.

The rearrangement joins TRBV2 to TRBJ2-7; 14 positions agree with TRBD2. The CDR3 is 16 residues long. Germline trimming cut 6 bases from V and 4 bases from J; bases unmatched to any gene: 8. CDR1 is SNHLY, CDR2 FYNNEI, per germline. In DNA form, the CDR3 reads TGTGCCAGCAGGGGACTAGCGGGAGCTGTTTTATACGAGCAGTACTTC. Translated: CASRGLAGAVLYEQYF.